These T cell receptor beta chains were read from a single sample in a study of Ad26.COV2.S vaccination and SARS-CoV-2 variants. Clones were read by immunoSEQ multiplex PCR, and TCRdb kept only the in-frame ones, dropping some. Found here are hundreds of thousands of clones, around 87% of them singletons; the top ten hold more than 3%. The material was peripheral blood, obtained in a trial of Ad26.COV2.S vaccine versus placebo. The origin of the receptors is a person between 18 and 65 years old who received the Ad26.COV2.S COVID-19 vaccine or a placebo. The CDR3 runs from the conserved cysteine through the conserved F or W. Fields, in order: J gene, clone size, V gene, D gene, CDR3 protein, CDR3 DNA. The D gene is left open where the match is weak. Not every row has a clone size; where given, it reads once, few, many or a size class.

J gene: TRBJ1-3; clone size: NA; V gene: TRBV5-1; D gene: TRBD1; CDR3 protein: CASSFGQEGDTIYF; CDR3 DNA: TGCGCCAGCAGCTTCGGACAGGAGGGGGACACCATATATTTT
J gene: TRBJ2-3; clone size: NA; V gene: TRBV6-5; D gene: TRBD2; CDR3 protein: CASSYSTGGQGTQYF; CDR3 DNA: TGTGCCAGCAGTTACTCAACGGGGGGGCAGGGTACGCAGTATTTT
J gene: TRBJ2-6; clone size: NA; V gene: TRBV27; D gene: TRBD1; CDR3 protein: CASSSETGSGANVLTF; CDR3 DNA: TGTGCCAGCAGTTCAGAGACAGGGTCTGGGGCCAACGTCCTGACTTTC
J gene: TRBJ1-5; clone size: once; V gene: TRBV3-1/TRBV3-2; D gene: NA; CDR3 protein: CASSQTSNDDQPQHF; CDR3 DNA: TGTGCCAGCAGCCAAACCTCAAACGACGATCAGCCCCAGCATTTT
J gene: TRBJ1-2; clone size: NA; V gene: TRBV7-8; D gene: NA; CDR3 protein: CASSRERRAYTF; CDR3 DNA: TGTGCCAGCAGTCGTGAAAGAAGGGCCTACACCTTC
J gene: TRBJ1-2; clone size: NA; V gene: TRBV9; D gene: NA; CDR3 protein: CASSVATGAGGDGYTF; CDR3 DNA: TGTGCCAGCAGCGTAGCTACGGGGGCCGGGGGCGATGGCTACACCTTC
J gene: TRBJ2-1; clone size: NA; V gene: TRBV5-1; D gene: TRBD1; CDR3 protein: CASHSGTGSYNEQFF; CDR3 DNA: TGCGCCAGCCATTCCGGGACAGGGTCCTACAATGAGCAGTTCTTC
J gene: TRBJ2-5; clone size: NA; V gene: TRBV14; D gene: NA; CDR3 protein: CASSLGELQETQYF; CDR3 DNA: TGTGCCAGCAGCCTAGGGGAGCTACAAGAGACCCAGTACTTC
J gene: TRBJ2-3; clone size: NA; V gene: TRBV18; D gene: TRBD2; CDR3 protein: CASSPGLDTDTQYF; CDR3 DNA: TGTGCCAGCTCCCCGGGACTAGACACAGATACGCAGTATTTT
J gene: TRBJ1-4; clone size: NA; V gene: TRBV6-6; D gene: TRBD1; CDR3 protein: CASSSTTGGNEKLFF; CDR3 DNA: TGTGCCAGCAGTTCGACGACAGGGGGGAACGAAAAACTGTTTTTT
J gene: TRBJ2-5; clone size: NA; V gene: TRBV5-1; D gene: TRBD2; CDR3 protein: CASSSGGALETQYF; CDR3 DNA: TGCGCCAGCAGCTCCGGGGGGGCCTTGGAGACCCAGTACTTC
J gene: TRBJ2-7; clone size: NA; V gene: TRBV12-5; D gene: NA; CDR3 protein: CASGPGPGLKSGDEQYF; CDR3 DNA: TGTGCTAGTGGTCCGGGCCCCGGGCTAAAAAGTGGTGACGAGCAGTACTTC
J gene: TRBJ2-5; clone size: NA; V gene: TRBV10-3; D gene: TRBD2; CDR3 protein: CAISGGGDQETQYF; CDR3 DNA: TGTGCCATCAGCGGCGGGGGGGACCAAGAGACCCAGTACTTC
J gene: TRBJ1-5; clone size: once; V gene: TRBV3-1/TRBV3-2; D gene: NA; CDR3 protein: CASSQTPQLRAQHF; CDR3 DNA: TGTGCCAGCAGCCAGACACCGCAGCTTAGAGCCCAGCATTTT
J gene: TRBJ2-7; clone size: few; V gene: TRBV6-5; D gene: TRBD1; CDR3 protein: CASTRTGGYEQYF; CDR3 DNA: TGTGCCAGCACGAGAACAGGGGGCTACGAGCAGTACTTC
J gene: TRBJ1-5; clone size: NA; V gene: TRBV7-9; D gene: TRBD1; CDR3 protein: CASSQGTGFHQPQHF; CDR3 DNA: TGTGCCAGCAGCCAGGGGACAGGGTTCCATCAGCCCCAGCATTTT
J gene: TRBJ1-6; clone size: NA; V gene: TRBV11-2; D gene: TRBD1; CDR3 protein: CASSYSGGRENSPLHF; CDR3 DNA: TGTGCCAGCAGCTATTCAGGGGGCCGGGAGAATTCACCCCTCCACTTT
J gene: TRBJ1-1; clone size: NA; V gene: TRBV10-3; D gene: NA; CDR3 protein: CAISEPREGRAEAFF; CDR3 DNA: TGTGCCATCAGTGAGCCCCGGGAGGGGAGGGCTGAAGCTTTCTTT
J gene: TRBJ1-5; clone size: few; V gene: TRBV4-3; D gene: NA; CDR3 protein: CASSQGWGNQPQHF; CDR3 DNA: TGCGCCAGCAGCCAAGGATGGGGAAATCAGCCCCAGCATTTT
J gene: TRBJ1-4; clone size: NA; V gene: TRBV7-9; D gene: TRBD1; CDR3 protein: CASSPGQGVRVANEKLFF; CDR3 DNA: TGTGCCAGCAGCCCGGGACAGGGGGTTAGAGTGGCTAATGAAAAACTGTTTTTT
J gene: TRBJ2-3; clone size: NA; V gene: TRBV7-7; D gene: TRBD2; CDR3 protein: CASSTGTSGGADTQYF; CDR3 DNA: TGTGCTAGCAGCACCGGGACTAGCGGGGGGGCGGATACGCAGTATTTT
J gene: TRBJ2-1; clone size: NA; V gene: TRBV7-3; D gene: NA; CDR3 protein: CASSSIWGNEQFF; CDR3 DNA: TGTGCCAGCAGCTCTATATGGGGGAATGAGCAGTTCTTC
J gene: TRBJ1-5; clone size: NA; V gene: TRBV6-5; D gene: NA; CDR3 protein: CASRPILANQPQHF; CDR3 DNA: TGTGCCAGCAGGCCTATACTAGCAAATCAGCCCCAGCATTTT
J gene: TRBJ1-4; clone size: NA; V gene: TRBV30; D gene: NA; CDR3 protein: CAWSVLRHPVEKLFF; CDR3 DNA: TGTGCCTGGAGTGTACTGAGGCACCCAGTTGAAAAACTGTTTTTT
J gene: TRBJ1-5; clone size: NA; V gene: TRBV19; D gene: NA; CDR3 protein: CASSIGSFSFPGDQPQHF; CDR3 DNA: TGTGCCAGTAGTATAGGCAGTTTTTCGTTCCCCGGGGATCAGCCCCAGCATTTT
J gene: TRBJ2-1; clone size: NA; V gene: TRBV5-4; D gene: TRBD2; CDR3 protein: CASSFLAGGLNEQFF; CDR3 DNA: TGTGCCAGCAGCTTTCTAGCGGGGGGGCTTAATGAGCAGTTCTTC
J gene: TRBJ1-1; clone size: NA; V gene: TRBV9; D gene: NA; CDR3 protein: CASSGRDGLMNTEAFF; CDR3 DNA: TGTGCCAGCAGCGGACGGGACGGACTCATGAACACTGAAGCTTTCTTT
J gene: TRBJ2-5; clone size: NA; V gene: TRBV6-2/TRBV6-3; D gene: TRBD2; CDR3 protein: CASSYSGGGETQYF; CDR3 DNA: TGTGCCAGCAGTTACTCTGGCGGGGGGGAGACCCAGTACTTC
J gene: TRBJ1-5; clone size: few; V gene: TRBV4-1; D gene: TRBD1; CDR3 protein: CASSRTQGDRQPQHF; CDR3 DNA: TGCGCCAGCAGCCGAACACAGGGGGACCGTCAGCCCCAGCATTTT
J gene: TRBJ2-1; clone size: NA; V gene: TRBV29-1; D gene: NA; CDR3 protein: CSVWTLLYNEQFF; CDR3 DNA: TGCAGCGTCTGGACATTGCTCTACAATGAGCAGTTCTTC
J gene: TRBJ1-4; clone size: NA; V gene: TRBV7-2; D gene: TRBD1; CDR3 protein: CASSLSGAGGSTPAIF; CDR3 DNA: TGTGCCAGCAGCCTGTCTGGGGCAGGGGGTTCGACCCCTGCTATTTTT
J gene: TRBJ2-5; clone size: once; V gene: TRBV24-1; D gene: NA; CDR3 protein: CATSQGGRETQYF; CDR3 DNA: TGTGCCACCAGCCAAGGGGGGCGAGAGACCCAGTACTTC
J gene: TRBJ1-2; clone size: few; V gene: TRBV2; D gene: NA; CDR3 protein: CASSDINYGYTF; CDR3 DNA: TGTGCCAGCAGTGATATCAACTATGGCTACACCTTC
J gene: TRBJ2-7; clone size: NA; V gene: TRBV18; D gene: NA; CDR3 protein: CASSPSKGSVPYEQYF; CDR3 DNA: TGTGCCAGCTCACCGAGCAAAGGGAGTGTTCCCTACGAGCAGTACTTC
J gene: TRBJ2-7; clone size: NA; V gene: TRBV15; D gene: NA; CDR3 protein: CATSLPPNYEQYF; CDR3 DNA: TGTGCCACCAGCCTGCCTCCGAACTACGAGCAGTACTTC
J gene: TRBJ1-1; clone size: NA; V gene: TRBV11-2; D gene: NA; CDR3 protein: CASSNPGVNTEAFF; CDR3 DNA: TGTGCCAGCAGTAACCCGGGGGTGAACACTGAAGCTTTCTTT
J gene: TRBJ2-7; clone size: NA; V gene: TRBV12-2; D gene: NA; CDR3 protein: CASRLSCPTLRAPAPPYEQYF; CDR3 DNA: TGTGCAAGTCGCTTATCCTGCCCCACCCTACGAGCTCCTGCCCCACCCTACGAGCAGTACTTC
J gene: TRBJ2-6; clone size: NA; V gene: TRBV3-1/TRBV3-2; D gene: TRBD1; CDR3 protein: CASSHRQGVNVLTF; CDR3 DNA: TGTGCCAGCAGCCACCGACAGGGAGTCAACGTCCTGACTTTC
J gene: TRBJ2-1; clone size: NA; V gene: TRBV5-1; D gene: NA; CDR3 protein: CASSLESRSSYNEQFF; CDR3 DNA: TGCGCCAGCAGCTTGGAGTCCAGGAGCTCCTACAATGAGCAGTTCTTC
J gene: TRBJ2-7; clone size: NA; V gene: TRBV9; D gene: NA; CDR3 protein: CASSVEGTAYEQYF; CDR3 DNA: TGTGCCAGCAGCGTAGAGGGAACAGCCTACGAGCAGTACTTC
J gene: TRBJ2-2; clone size: NA; V gene: TRBV6-5; D gene: NA; CDR3 protein: CASSYTTGELFF; CDR3 DNA: TGTGCCAGCAGTTACACCACCGGGGAGCTGTTTTTT
J gene: TRBJ2-5; clone size: NA; V gene: TRBV14; D gene: TRBD2; CDR3 protein: CASSQLIGTSETQYF; CDR3 DNA: TGTGCCAGCAGCCAACTAATTGGGACTAGTGAGACCCAGTACTTC
J gene: TRBJ2-1; clone size: NA; V gene: TRBV5-1; D gene: TRBD2; CDR3 protein: CASSLVGTSGSYNEQFF; CDR3 DNA: TGCGCCAGCAGCTTGGTTGGGACTAGCGGTTCCTACAATGAGCAGTTCTTC
J gene: TRBJ1-1; clone size: NA; V gene: TRBV7-2; D gene: TRBD1; CDR3 protein: CASSLWAGGLNTEAFF; CDR3 DNA: TGTGCCAGCAGCTTATGGGCAGGGGGGTTGAACACTGAAGCTTTCTTT
J gene: TRBJ2-6; clone size: NA; V gene: TRBV7-2; D gene: TRBD1; CDR3 protein: CASSFGTGRSGANVLTF; CDR3 DNA: TGTGCCAGCAGCTTTGGGACAGGGAGGTCTGGGGCCAACGTCCTGACTTTC
J gene: TRBJ2-5; clone size: NA; V gene: TRBV9; D gene: TRBD2; CDR3 protein: CASSPRTDGLAATQYF; CDR3 DNA: TGTGCCAGCAGCCCACGAACTGACGGACTAGCGGCGACCCAGTACTTC
J gene: TRBJ2-3; clone size: NA; V gene: TRBV7-8; D gene: TRBD2; CDR3 protein: CASSPERGHTQYF; CDR3 DNA: TGTGCCAGCAGCCCCGAGCGGGGCCATACGCAGTATTTT
J gene: TRBJ1-1; clone size: NA; V gene: TRBV7-8; D gene: NA; CDR3 protein: CASSGGTMNTEAFF; CDR3 DNA: TGTGCCAGCAGCGGGGGCACCATGAACACTGAAGCTTTCTTT
J gene: TRBJ1-5; clone size: NA; V gene: TRBV9; D gene: NA; CDR3 protein: CASSFVGNQPQHF; CDR3 DNA: TGTGCCAGCAGCTTCGTGGGCAATCAGCCCCAGCATTTT
J gene: TRBJ2-5; clone size: once; V gene: TRBV5-1; D gene: TRBD1; CDR3 protein: CASSPGQGTETQYF; CDR3 DNA: TGCGCCAGCAGCCCCGGACAGGGGACAGAGACCCAGTACTTC